Listed below are T cell receptor beta chains from one sample, sequenced in a study of cytomegalovirus exposure and HLA in healthy donors. Sequencing used immunoSEQ multiplex PCR; TCRdb keeps in-frame clones, though not all of them. The sample includes under 150,000 clones, around a tenth seen only once; the top ten take 3% to 3.5%. Input material: PBMCs. These receptors were obtained from a young man in good health and CMV-seronegative. Both conserved end residues are part of each CDR3. The D gene is left open where the match is weak. Clone size is shown for a subset of rows, as once, few, many or a class of expanded clone.

size: -
J: TRBJ2-5
D: TRBD2
V: TRBV7-2
CDR3: CASSSTSGAQETQYF
DNA: TGTGCCAGCAGCTCGACTAGCGGGGCACAAGAGACCCAGTACTTC

size: -
J: TRBJ2-1
D: TRBD2
V: TRBV5-5
CDR3: CASSRTGLAGGNEQFF
DNA: TGTGCCAGCAGCCGCACGGGACTAGCGGGAGGTAATGAGCAGTTCTTC

size: few
J: TRBJ1-4
D: -
V: TRBV5-5
CDR3: CASTSSGFVVGEKLFF
DNA: TGTGCCAGCACCTCCAGCGGGTTCGTGGTGGGAGAAAAACTGTTTTTT

size: few
J: TRBJ2-2
D: TRBD1
V: TRBV19
CDR3: CASTDPGQGPGTGELFF
DNA: TGTGCCAGTACCGATCCGGGACAGGGGCCGGGCACCGGGGAGCTGTTTTTT

size: few
J: TRBJ2-7
D: TRBD1
V: TRBV6-1
CDR3: CASSEWPRQGAKEQYF
DNA: TGTGCCAGCAGTGAGTGGCCTCGCCAGGGGGCTAAGGAGCAGTACTTC

size: few
J: TRBJ2-5
D: TRBD1
V: TRBV7-9
CDR3: CASSLDRVAFETQYF
DNA: TGTGCCAGCAGCTTGGACAGGGTAGCTTTTGAGACCCAGTACTTC

size: -
J: TRBJ1-2
D: -
V: TRBV10-2
CDR3: CASSERDTSFYGYTF
DNA: TGCGCCAGCAGTGAGAGGGACACTTCTTTCTATGGCTACACCTTC

size: few
J: TRBJ1-1
D: -
V: TRBV19
CDR3: CASSIGQYFNTEAFF
DNA: TGTGCCAGTAGTATTGGGCAGTACTTCAACACTGAAGCTTTCTTT

size: -
J: TRBJ1-1
D: -
V: TRBV5-4
CDR3: CASSLFQRGGGTEAFF
DNA: TGTGCCAGCAGCTTGTTCCAGAGGGGAGGTGGCACTGAAGCTTTCTTT

size: -
J: TRBJ2-5
D: -
V: TRBV29-1
CDR3: CSPAPAGETQYF
DNA: TGCAGCCCCGCCCCGGCGGGGGAGACCCAGTACTTC

size: -
J: TRBJ2-7
D: TRBD1
V: TRBV27
CDR3: CASARGQGAAEQYF
DNA: TGTGCCAGCGCCCGGGGGCAGGGGGCAGCCGAGCAGTACTTC

size: -
J: TRBJ2-5
D: -
V: TRBV18
CDR3: CASSPGLSQETQYF
DNA: TGTGCCAGCTCCCCGGGACTTTCACAAGAGACCCAGTACTTC

size: few
J: TRBJ2-2
D: TRBD2
V: TRBV10-3
CDR3: CAIRGTSDSGELFF
DNA: TGTGCCATCAGGGGGACTAGCGATTCCGGGGAGCTGTTTTTT

size: few
J: TRBJ1-1
D: -
V: TRBV5-1
CDR3: CASCDSPDTEAFF
DNA: TGCGCCAGCTGTGACAGCCCGGACACTGAAGCTTTCTTT

size: -
J: TRBJ1-2
D: -
V: TRBV7-2
CDR3: CASSTPRGPYGYTF
DNA: TGTGCCAGCAGCACCCCCAGGGGACCCTATGGCTACACCTTC

size: few
J: TRBJ1-6
D: -
V: TRBV6-5
CDR3: CASSYGGIGGNSPLHF
DNA: TGTGCCAGCAGTTACGGAGGTATTGGTGGTAATTCACCCCTCCACTTT

size: few
J: TRBJ2-7
D: -
V: TRBV2
CDR3: CASSEDMGEQYF
DNA: TGTGCCAGCAGTGAGGACATGGGGGAGCAGTACTTC

size: -
J: TRBJ1-6
D: -
V: TRBV30
CDR3: CAWGRDSPLHF
DNA: TGTGCCTGGGGGAGGGATTCACCCCTCCACTTT

size: -
J: TRBJ2-1
D: -
V: TRBV14
CDR3: CASRGGQQYNEQFF
DNA: TGTGCCAGCAGGGGGGGACAGCAATACAATGAGCAGTTCTTC

size: -
J: TRBJ2-1
D: -
V: TRBV11-2
CDR3: CASSFLRARPLGQFF
DNA: TGTGCCAGCAGCTTTCTCAGGGCCCGCCCCTTGGGGCAGTTCTTC

size: few
J: TRBJ2-2
D: -
V: TRBV7-2
CDR3: CASSLYQRVGELFF
DNA: TGTGCCAGCAGCTTATACCAGCGTGTCGGGGAGCTGTTTTTT

size: few
J: TRBJ2-2
D: TRBD2
V: TRBV10-1
CDR3: CASSESMVGLATGELFF
DNA: TGCGCCAGCAGTGAGTCGATGGTGGGACTAGCGACCGGGGAGCTGTTTTTT